The clone carrying this T cell receptor (beta chain) was observed many times. Using its own MiXCR run on the PCR reads, TCRdb lists one record per CDR3 protein. In the table there are 15,000 to 20,000 distinct CDR3 sequences, about 51% of which are singletons. These data come from a study of tumor-infiltrating lymphocytes in oesophageal squamous cell carcinoma. Germline V CDR1 and CDR2: SGHNT, YYREEE (reference sequence). There are 14 residues in the CDR3. V shed 4 bases and J 7 bases; nucleotides not matched to a gene: 6. Source material: normal esophageal tissue next to the tumor. The gene calls are TRBV5-4 and TRBJ2-4, with 9 positions matching TRBD1. The sequence derives from a female donor with esophageal squamous cell carcinoma. In nucleotides, the CDR3 is TGTGCCAGCAGCCCCGACAGGGGGATGAACATTCAGTACTTC. Amino acid sequence: CASSPDRGMNIQYF.